Shown below are 13 T cell receptor beta chains from a single sample sequenced in a study of OX40 agonist ivuxolimab in advanced cancers. Only in-frame clones appear in the TCRdb table, and some are missing; sequencing was by immunoSEQ multiplex PCR. Altogether tens of thousands of clones are present, around 83% being singletons, with the ten largest covering more than 1.4%. The sample here was CD4+ or CD8+ T cells sorted from blood, taken in a trial of the OX40 agonist ivuxolimab. The source is an adult with an advanced solid tumor such as melanoma, head and neck, liver or kidney cancer.

The chain has TRBV6-5 and TRBJ1-2, with D possibly TRBD1 on 5 matching bases. Trimming stripped 6 bases from V and 1 base from J, with 9 bases between. Germline V gene data show CDR1 as MNHEY and CDR2 as SVGAGI. The CDR3 sequence is 13 residues long. The CDR3 sequence: CASRTDSNYGYTF. CDR3 sequence (DNA): TGTGCCAGCAGAACCGACAGTAACTATGGCTACACCTTC.

This clone was recorded only once. V is TRBV2 and J is TRBJ1-5; possibly TRBD1 for D (5 bases). CDR1 and CDR2 from the germline V gene are SNHLY and FYNNEI. Trimming removed 8 bases from V and 3 bases from J, with 17 bases in between. The CDR3 consists of 15 residues. Written as DNA, the CDR3 is TGTGCCAGCTCTTCGAATAGGGGCAACAATCAGCCCCAGCATTTT. Protein product: CASSSNRGNNQPQHF.

This clone was recorded only once. The chain uses TRBV9 and TRBJ2-5; D not certain. This CDR3 contains 14 residues. The germline V and J ends were trimmed by 0 bases and 1 base, with 7 bases remaining between them. Germline V lookup: CDR1 SGDLS, CDR2 YYNGEE. This CDR3 is CASSVDSSQETQYF. CDR3 nucleotide sequence: TGTGCCAGCAGCGTAGACTCCTCCCAAGAGACCCAGTACTTC.

This clone has a count of ten or more. This rearrangement joins TRBV5-1 to TRBJ1-6, with 10 bases identical to TRBD1. The germline V gene encodes CDR1 SGHRS and CDR2 YFSETQ. The CDR3 runs 16 residues. Unmatched junction bases numbered 6, after V lost 4 bases and J lost 5 bases. CDR3 loop: CASSGTGALNNSPLHF. Here the CDR3 DNA reads TGCGCCAGCAGCGGGACAGGGGCCCTGAATAATTCACCCCTCCACTTT.

The genes are TRBV6-5 and TRBJ2-7; D is uncertain. CDR3 length: 13 amino acids. Germline assignment: CDR1 MNHEY and CDR2 SVGAGI. The V and J ends lost 6 bases and 5 bases respectively, with 14 bases between them. CDR3 bases: TGTGCCAGCAGCAACCCACCTCACAACGAGCAGTACTTC. Amino acid sequence: CASSNPPHNEQYF.

The V and J genes are TRBV7-9 and TRBJ2-1; 9 nucleotides match TRBD1. CDR1 is SEHNR and CDR2 is FQNEAQ in the germline V gene (reference sequence). Losses at the gene ends were 5 bases for V and 7 bases for J; bases not matched to a gene: 6. This CDR3 spans 14 amino acids. As DNA, the CDR3 is TGTGCCAGCAGCCTCATCGGACAGGGGAATGAGCAGTTCTTC. This gives the protein CASSLIGQGNEQFF. Together with reference TRBV7-9 and TRBJ2-1, the CDR3 gives the full variable domain: DTGVSQNPRHKITKRGQNVTFRCDPISEHNRLYWYRQTLGQGPEFLTYFQNEAQLEKSRLLSDRFSAERPKGSFSTLEIQRTEQGDSAMYLCASSLIGQGNEQFFGPGTRLTVL.

V is TRBV10-3 and J is TRBJ1-2; D might be TRBD1 (6 bases). The CDR3 length is 15 residues. CDR1 is ENHRY, CDR2 SYGVKD, per germline. The V and J ends lost 0 bases and 6 bases respectively, with 14 bases between them. The DNA for the CDR3 is TGTGCCATCAGTGAGTCCGCACGACAGGCGCATGGCTACACCTTC. It encodes CAISESARQAHGYTF.

V gene TRBV29-1 combines with J gene TRBJ1-6, with 9 bases lining up with TRBD1. J was trimmed by 7 bases and V by 7 bases; bases with no gene match: 5. The CDR3 loop spans 13 amino acids. The V gene's germline CDR1 is SQVTM and CDR2 ANQGSEA. CDR3 DNA: TGCAGCGCCCGGGACAGGGAAAATTCACCCCTCCACTTT. This codes for CSARDRENSPLHF.

CDR3: CAIRWERRDEQYF. Written as DNA, the CDR3 is TGTGCCATCAGGTGGGAAAGAAGGGACGAGCAGTACTTC. The chain joins TRBV10-3 to TRBJ2-7; D is uncertain. This CDR3 has 13 amino acids. Trimming removed 6 bases at V and 5 bases at J, with 14 bases between. CDR1 and CDR2 from the germline V gene are ENHRY and SYGVKD.

The chain combines TRBV14 with TRBJ2-7, with a possible D match to TRBD2 (6 bases). The germline V gene encodes CDR1 SGHDN and CDR2 FVKESK. Trimming took off 4 bases at V and 3 bases at J, with 16 bases between the two ends. CDR3 length: 15 amino acids. The CDR3 loop reads CASSLRASALYEQYF. For the CDR3, the DNA is TGTGCCAGCAGCCTCCGGGCTAGCGCACTCTACGAGCAGTACTTC.

The DNA of the CDR3 is TGTGCCAGCAGCCGGGACAGTAGCAATCAGCCCCAGCATTTT. Translating it yields CASSRDSSNQPQHF. The chain links TRBV6-5 to TRBJ1-5; 7 bases map to TRBD1. V gave up 6 bases and J gave up 0 bases; unmatched junction bases: 2. CDR3 length: 14 residues. The germline V gene has CDR1 MNHEY and CDR2 SVGAGI.

This chain links TRBV28 with TRBJ1-2; D gene unclear. Trimming removed 3 bases at V and 4 bases at J, with 12 bases between. CDR3 length: 14 amino acids. Germline values: CDR1 MDHEN, CDR2 SYDVKM. The DNA for the CDR3 is TGTGCCAGCAGTTTTTTGGGAGGCGGCTATGGCTACACCTTC. Its translation: CASSFLGGGYGYTF.

The V gene is TRBV28, the J gene TRBJ1-6; TRBD1 aligns across 7 bases. Germline V gives CDR1 MDHEN, CDR2 SYDVKM. The trim removed 8 bases at V and 7 bases at J, leaving 5 bases unmatched. The CDR3 is 13 residues long. The CDR3: CASGYRGNSPLHF. The DNA for the CDR3 is TGTGCCAGCGGCTACAGGGGAAATTCACCCCTCCACTTT. The variable domain in full, completed from reference TRBV28 and TRBJ1-6, reads DVKVTQSSRYLVKRTGEKVFLECVQDMDHENMFWYRQDPGLGLRLIYFSYDVKMKEKGDIPEGYSVSREKKERFSLILESASTNQTSMYLCASGYRGNSPLHFGNGTRLTVT.